Listed below are T cell receptor beta chains from one sample, sequenced in a study of blood T cell repertoires in COVID-19. Some clones are missing from TCRdb's copy, which holds only in-frame ones; the method was immunoSEQ multiplex PCR. The sample consists of approximately 160,000 clones, around nine tenths of them appearing once. The sample taken for sequencing was peripheral blood. The receptors originated from a man aged 55 to 70 with COVID-19, enrolled during active disease. CDR3s include the opening cysteine and the closing phenylalanine or tryptophan. Each record gives: D gene, V gene, J gene, clone size, CDR3 DNA, CDR3 protein. A D gene is named only where the DNA matches it firmly. Clone sizes are given selectively: once, few, many, or a class where the clone is expanded.

-	TRBV4-1	TRBJ2-1	-	TGCGCCAGCAGCCAAGTTCCCCCCAGTAATGAGCAGTTCTTC	CASSQVPPSNEQFF
TRBD1	TRBV18	TRBJ1-4	-	TGTGCCAGCTCATCCTACGGACAGGATAATGAAAAACTGTTTTTT	CASSSYGQDNEKLFF
TRBD1	TRBV12-5	TRBJ2-7	-	TGTGCTAGTGGCCCGGACAGGCGCGAGCAGTACTTC	CASGPDRREQYF
TRBD2	TRBV19	TRBJ2-1	-	TGTGCCAGTACCATGGGGAGGGTCTCGTACAATGAGCAGTTCTTC	CASTMGRVSYNEQFF
TRBD2	TRBV5-5	TRBJ2-1	-	TGTGCCAGCAGCGATGGGAGGGATGGAAGGTCCTACAATGAGCAGTTCTTC	CASSDGRDGRSYNEQFF
-	TRBV5-1	TRBJ1-2	once	TGCGCCAGCAGCCCGGAAGACGGGGGTAACTATGGCTACACCTTC	CASSPEDGGNYGYTF
-	TRBV2	TRBJ1-1	-	TGTGCCAGCAGTGTTCGGGAAATGAACACTGAAGCTTTCTTT	CASSVREMNTEAFF
-	TRBV4-3	TRBJ2-1	-	TGCGCCAGCAGCCAAGAACCCAGGGGATGGCAGTTCTTC	CASSQEPRGWQFF
-	TRBV9	TRBJ2-1	-	TGTGCCAGCAGCCCTCCGGCCTACAATGAGCAGTTCTTC	CASSPPAYNEQFF
-	TRBV7-2	TRBJ2-1	-	TGTGCCAGCAGCACCCCACTTGGTGCCAATGAGCAGTTCTTC	CASSTPLGANEQFF
TRBD1	TRBV6-5	TRBJ1-5	-	TGTGCCAGCAGTCGGGGACAGACTCCCTCTGCCCAGCATTTT	CASSRGQTPSAQHF
TRBD1	TRBV19	TRBJ1-1	-	TGTGCCAGCCACAGGACAGGAGAAGCTTTCTTT	CASHRTGEAFF
TRBD2	TRBV7-2	TRBJ2-1	-	TGTGCCAGCAGCTTCAGCGGGGGGGCCTACAATGAGCAGTTCTTC	CASSFSGGAYNEQFF
TRBD1	TRBV7-6	TRBJ2-2	-	TGTGCCAGCAGCTATACAGGGGCAAGAACCGGGGAGCTGTTTTTT	CASSYTGARTGELFF
-	TRBV6-5	TRBJ1-5	-	TGTGCCAGCAGTTACGACAGTCTCAATCAGCCCCAGCATTTT	CASSYDSLNQPQHF
-	TRBV9	TRBJ2-2	-	TGTGCCAGCAGCGTAGCGATTCACGGGGATGACGGGGAGCTGTTTTTT	CASSVAIHGDDGELFF
-	TRBV7-2	TRBJ2-6	-	TGTGCCAGCAGCCTACAGGTCTCTGGGGCCAACGTCCTGACTTTC	CASSLQVSGANVLTF
TRBD1	TRBV28	TRBJ1-4	-	TGTGCCAGCAGTTTAGCAGGGGGCAGTGAAAAACTGTTTTTT	CASSLAGGSEKLFF
-	TRBV6-1	TRBJ2-7	-	TGTGCCAGCAGTGAAAGAAGGGGGTTCGGCGAGCAGTACTTC	CASSERRGFGEQYF
-	TRBV19	TRBJ1-2	-	TGTGCCAGTAGTATTTCGTCTGGCAGGGGACCCTATGGCTACACCTTC	CASSISSGRGPYGYTF
TRBD1	TRBV28	TRBJ2-6	-	TGTGCCAGCAGCCTAAACCCGGGACAGGGGGCTGGGGCCAACGTCCTGACTTTC	CASSLNPGQGAGANVLTF
TRBD1	TRBV24-1	TRBJ2-1	-	TGTGCCACTTCGACAGGGTCCTACAATGAGCAGTTCTTC	CATSTGSYNEQFF
TRBD1	TRBV29-1	TRBJ1-1	-	TGCAGCGTTGAAGTTCAGGGGGGCACTGAAGCTTTCTTT	CSVEVQGGTEAFF
TRBD1	TRBV7-9	TRBJ2-2	-	TGTGCCAGCAGCCTAACAGGGGTCGGGGAGCTGTTTTTT	CASSLTGVGELFF
TRBD1	TRBV18	TRBJ2-7	-	TGTGCCAGCTCATCGGGACAGGGGAACGAGCAGTACTTC	CASSSGQGNEQYF
-	TRBV28	TRBJ1-1	-	TGTGCCAGCAGCGCCCCCGGGGGGAACACTGAAGCTTTCTTT	CASSAPGGNTEAFF
-	TRBV2	TRBJ2-1	-	TGTGCCAGCATCCCCAACTTGGTTACGGAGCAGTTCTTC	CASIPNLVTEQFF
TRBD2	TRBV3-1/TRBV3-2	TRBJ2-7	once	TGTGCCAGCAGCCCTAGCGGGGAACGCTCCTACGAGCAGTACTTC	CASSPSGERSYEQYF
-	TRBV30	TRBJ1-4	-	TGTGCCTGGAGTTCCGGGTACGGCGAAAAACTGTTTTTT	CAWSSGYGEKLFF
-	TRBV19	TRBJ2-3	once	TGTGCCAGTAGTATAGGTATGGGGGCAGGAACAGATACGCAGTATTTT	CASSIGMGAGTDTQYF
-	TRBV7-2	TRBJ1-2	-	TGTGCCAGCAGCTCGCCTTTGACAAATTATGGCTACACCTTC	CASSSPLTNYGYTF
-	TRBV7-3	TRBJ2-3	-	TGTGCCAGCAGCCCACTTGGCTACAGGGAACTTAGGGCAGATACGCAGTATTTT	CASSPLGYRELRADTQYF
-	TRBV28	TRBJ1-5	once	TGTGCCAGCAGTTTGGTGGAGAATCAGCCCCAGCATTTT	CASSLVENQPQHF
-	TRBV6-5	TRBJ1-4	-	TGTGCCAGCAGCAAACAGGGTCAGGGGGAAAAACTGTTTTTT	CASSKQGQGEKLFF
TRBD2	TRBV6-6	TRBJ2-3	-	TGTGCCAGCAGGGGGAGCGGGGCTAGCACAGATACGCAGTATTTT	CASRGSGASTDTQYF
TRBD2	TRBV5-4	TRBJ2-5	-	TGTGCCAGCAGTTTCACTAGCGGGGTCCAAGAGACCCAGTACTTC	CASSFTSGVQETQYF
-	TRBV28	TRBJ2-7	-	TGTGCCAGCATCCACTCGACACGCTACGAGCAGTACTTC	CASIHSTRYEQYF
TRBD1	TRBV28	TRBJ2-7	-	TGTGCCAGCAGTTTACAGACAGGGGACTTTGGGGGGCAGTACTTC	CASSLQTGDFGGQYF
TRBD2	TRBV30	TRBJ2-1	-	TGTGCCTGGAGTGTTGGGCTAGCGGGAGAAGATGAGCAGTTCTTC	CAWSVGLAGEDEQFF
TRBD2	TRBV7-9	TRBJ2-1	-	TGTGCCAGCAGCTCCCCTAGGCGGGAGGCTCCGAGCTCCTACAATGAGCAGTTCTTC	CASSSPRREAPSSYNEQFF
TRBD1	TRBV7-8	TRBJ1-1	-	TGTGCCAGCAGCTGGGGACAGGGGAGGTACACTGAAGCTTTCTTT	CASSWGQGRYTEAFF
TRBD2	TRBV5-1	TRBJ2-7	few	TGCGCCAGCACGCCTAGCGGGAGTTACGAGCAGTACTTC	CASTPSGSYEQYF
-	TRBV4-2	TRBJ2-1	-	TGTGCCAGCAGCCCAGAATTGGACAGCAAGAATGAGCAGTTCTTC	CASSPELDSKNEQFF
-	TRBV3-1/TRBV3-2	TRBJ2-1	-	TGTGCCAGCAGCCAAGATACAGGTTACAATGAGCAGTTCTTC	CASSQDTGYNEQFF
TRBD1	TRBV7-9	TRBJ1-2	few	TGTGCCAGCACCTCCCTAGGACAGGGAAGGTATGGCTACACCTTC	CASTSLGQGRYGYTF
TRBD2	TRBV7-3	TRBJ2-3	-	TGTGCCAGCAGCCCCGGCTGGCGGGGGACCACAGATACGCAGTATTTT	CASSPGWRGTTDTQYF
TRBD1	TRBV6-5	TRBJ1-1	-	TGTGCCAGCAGATCGGACAGGGAAGTTTTCTTT	CASRSDREVFF
-	TRBV10-3	TRBJ2-5	-	TGTGCCATCAGTGAGCCCGGGAGAGAGACCCAGTACTTC	CAISEPGRETQYF
TRBD1	TRBV30	TRBJ2-6	-	TGTGCCGGGGACAGGGGGAGTACGGCTGGGGCCAACGTCCTGACTTTC	CAGDRGSTAGANVLTF
TRBD1	TRBV24-1	TRBJ2-2	once	TGTGCCACCCGGGGACAGGGGGTAGCCGGGGAGCTGTTTTTT	CATRGQGVAGELFF
-	TRBV28	TRBJ2-1	-	TGTGCCAGCCACCCAGTGGCAGGAACCTTATCCTACAATGAGCAGTTCTTC	CASHPVAGTLSYNEQFF
TRBD1	TRBV10-2	TRBJ2-7	-	TGCGCCACCTCGGGACAGGGGATCCACGAGCAGTACTTC	CATSGQGIHEQYF
TRBD1	TRBV30	TRBJ1-4	-	TGTGCCTGGAGTGCGGGACAGTCTACAACTAATGAAAAACTGTTTTTT	CAWSAGQSTTNEKLFF
-	TRBV15	TRBJ1-2	-	TGTGCCACCAGAAATACAGGCACCGCTAACTATGGCTACACCTTC	CATRNTGTANYGYTF